The entry below gives a single T cell receptor (beta chain) sequence along with its context. The sample comes from a study of blood T cell repertoires in COVID-19. Study summary: Samples taken during acute and convalescent COVID-19 were collected in the United States, Italy and Spain. PBMCs, B-cell-depleted T cells, or T cells were the source of the cDNA or gDNA that made up the material.

V lost 1 base to trimming and J lost 5 bases, with 17 bases between them. The CDR3 length is 16 residues. Germline CDR1 and CDR2: LGHDT and YNNKEL (reference sequence). Authors' processing steps: Scientists estimated how many nucleated cells there were by amplifying reference gene primers. The assay was immunoSEQ multiplex PCR, and TCRdb's table has in-frame clones only and misses some. That table supplies the V and J calls and clone size; D and trimming were determined from the DNA. The repertoire includes under 85,000 clones, roughly nine tenths of them detected once, and approximately 17% sits in the top ten.

The chain has TRBV3-1 (or the pseudogene TRBV3-2) and TRBJ1-2, with D tentatively TRBD1 (6 bases). The receptor was derived from a man older than 75 in a cohort sampled during active COVID-19. The sample consisted of peripheral blood. CDR3 loop: CASSQGGQDRWYGYTF. The CDR3, as DNA: TGTGCCAGCAGCCAAGGGGGGCAGGACCGCTGGTATGGCTACACCTTC.